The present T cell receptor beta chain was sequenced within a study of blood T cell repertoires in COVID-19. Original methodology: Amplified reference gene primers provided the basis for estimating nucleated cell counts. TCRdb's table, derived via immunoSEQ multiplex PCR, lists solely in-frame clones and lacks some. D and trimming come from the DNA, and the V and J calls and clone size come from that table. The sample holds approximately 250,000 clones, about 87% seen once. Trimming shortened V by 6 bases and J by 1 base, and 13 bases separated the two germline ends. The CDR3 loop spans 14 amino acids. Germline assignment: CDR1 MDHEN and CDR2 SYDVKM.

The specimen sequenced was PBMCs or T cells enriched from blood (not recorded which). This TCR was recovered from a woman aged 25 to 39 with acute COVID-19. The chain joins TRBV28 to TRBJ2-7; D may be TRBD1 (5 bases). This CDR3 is CASSSLGVSYEQYF. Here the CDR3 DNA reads TGTGCCAGCAGCTCATTAGGGGTTTCCTACGAGCAGTACTTC.